The rows below give T cell receptor beta chains drawn from one sample of a study of blood T cell repertoires in COVID-19. Only in-frame clones appear in the TCRdb table, and some are missing; sequencing was by immunoSEQ multiplex PCR. The sample lists over 350,000 clones, roughly nine tenths occurring once. The sample taken for sequencing was PBMCs or T cells enriched from blood (not recorded which). Receptor source: a woman under 30 with acute COVID-19. Each CDR3 is given with its conserved first and last residue. D genes are given only for firm matches. Only part of the rows carry a size: once, few, many, or a class if the clone is expanded.

d_gene	v_gene	j_gene	abundance	CDR3aa	CDR3nt
TRBD1	TRBV10-3	TRBJ2-1	.	CAIRGTGVFEQFF	TGTGCCATCAGGGGGACAGGGGTTTTTGAGCAGTTCTTC
.	TRBV4-3	TRBJ2-1	.	CASSQGTANYNEQFF	TGCGCCAGCAGCCAAGGGACAGCGAACTACAATGAGCAGTTCTTC
TRBD2	TRBV3-1/TRBV3-2	TRBJ2-1	.	CASSQLAGEGEQFF	TGTGCCAGCAGCCAACTAGCGGGAGAGGGTGAGCAGTTCTTC
TRBD2	TRBV18	TRBJ2-1	.	CASSLNSGGNYNEQFF	TGTGCCAGCTCCTTAAATAGCGGGGGAAATTACAATGAGCAGTTCTTC
.	TRBV27	TRBJ2-7	.	CASKGLVADSYEQYF	TGTGCCAGCAAAGGTCTAGTAGCGGACTCCTACGAGCAGTACTTC
TRBD2	TRBV10-3	TRBJ2-3	.	CAISESGGLAGIDTQYF	TGTGCCATCAGTGAGTCGGGGGGACTAGCGGGGATAGATACGCAGTATTTT
.	TRBV18	TRBJ1-1	.	CASSPPGGEAFF	TGTGCCAGCTCACCACCGGGGGGTGAAGCTTTCTTT
TRBD2	TRBV6-1	TRBJ2-1	.	CASSEFNSGSSYNEQFF	TGTGCCAGCAGTGAATTTAATAGCGGGAGCTCCTACAATGAGCAGTTCTTC
TRBD1	TRBV9	TRBJ2-1	.	CASSEAGTAKYNEQFF	TGTGCCAGCAGCGAAGCCGGGACAGCAAAATACAATGAGCAGTTCTTC
.	TRBV25-1	TRBJ2-1	.	CASSDVYGAGTRNEQFF	TGTGCCAGCAGTGATGTGTACGGGGCGGGAACCCGCAATGAGCAGTTCTTC
.	TRBV11-2	TRBJ2-1	few	CASSPPSAEQFF	TGTGCCAGCAGCCCTCCAAGCGCTGAGCAGTTCTTC
TRBD1	TRBV5-8	TRBJ2-1	.	CASSLGTGGSYNEQFF	TGTGCCAGCAGCTTGGGGACAGGGGGCTCCTACAATGAGCAGTTCTTC
.	TRBV20-1	TRBJ1-4	.	CSASSIGGEKLFF	TGCAGTGCTAGTTCCATAGGGGGTGAAAAACTGTTTTTT
.	TRBV7-9	TRBJ1-2	.	CASSLQTVTGDGYTF	TGTGCCAGCAGCCTACAGACAGTTACTGGGGATGGCTACACCTTC
TRBD1	TRBV5-4	TRBJ1-6	.	CASSSGTGGTYNSPLHF	TGTGCCAGCAGCTCTGGGACAGGGGGTACCTATAATTCACCCCTCCACTTT
.	TRBV7-3	TRBJ2-3	.	CASSAGGSTDTQYF	TGTGCCAGCAGCGCCGGAGGCTCTACAGATACGCAGTATTTT
TRBD2	TRBV6-2/TRBV6-3	TRBJ2-5	.	CASSSGLLLGVGETQYF	TGTGCCAGCAGCTCGGGACTACTTTTGGGGGTGGGTGAGACCCAGTACTTC
TRBD1	TRBV7-2	TRBJ1-3	.	CASSPTGASGNTIYF	TGTGCCAGCAGCCCCACAGGGGCTTCTGGAAACACCATATATTTT
.	TRBV7-2	TRBJ2-3	.	CASSLVIRITDTQYF	TGTGCCAGCAGCTTAGTAATTAGAATCACAGATACGCAGTATTTT
.	TRBV20-1	TRBJ1-1	.	CSASRSGVTNTEAFF	TGCAGTGCTAGTCGGTCAGGTGTAACGAACACTGAAGCTTTCTTT
TRBD1	TRBV25-1	TRBJ2-5	.	CASSGGQGVETQYF	TGTGCCAGCAGTGGGGGACAGGGGGTTGAGACCCAGTACTTC
.	TRBV5-5	TRBJ1-4	.	CASSFLEPNEKLFF	TGTGCCAGCAGCTTCTTAGAACCTAATGAAAAACTGTTTTTT
.	TRBV15	TRBJ1-1	.	CATSSRLTEAFF	TGTGCCACCAGCAGCAGGTTAACTGAAGCTTTCTTT
.	TRBV19	TRBJ1-6	.	CASSNRPYNSPLHF	TGTGCCAGTAGTAACAGGCCCTATAATTCACCCCTCCACTTT
TRBD2	TRBV5-6	TRBJ2-7	.	CASSLSALAGGKTYEQYF	TGTGCCAGCAGCTTGTCTGCACTAGCGGGGGGGAAAACCTACGAGCAGTACTTC
TRBD1	TRBV3-1/TRBV3-2	TRBJ1-5	.	CASSQGTGINQPQHF	TGTGCCAGCAGCCAAGGGACAGGGATAAATCAGCCCCAGCATTTT
TRBD2	TRBV30	TRBJ2-5	once	CACSGTSGRETQYF	TGTGCCTGCTCCGGGACTAGCGGGAGGGAGACCCAGTACTTC
TRBD2	TRBV9	TRBJ2-1	.	CASSPPRTSGRASYNEQFF	TGTGCCAGCAGCCCCCCCCGGACTAGCGGGAGAGCCTCCTACAATGAGCAGTTCTTC
.	TRBV18	TRBJ2-7	.	CASSPGGPYEQYF	TGTGCCAGCTCACCAGGGGGCCCCTACGAGCAGTACTTC
TRBD1	TRBV25-1	TRBJ1-5	.	CASSELGTDDQPQHF	TGTGCCAGCAGTGAATTGGGGACAGACGATCAGCCCCAGCATTTT
TRBD2	TRBV28	TRBJ2-1	.	CASSFAGGWGNEQFF	TGTGCCAGCAGTTTTGCGGGAGGGTGGGGCAATGAGCAGTTCTTC
.	TRBV4-1	TRBJ1-5	.	CASSSQGSQPQHF	TGCGCCAGCAGCTCTCAGGGGTCTCAGCCCCAGCATTTT
TRBD2	TRBV7-3	TRBJ2-2	.	CASSFSGTNTGELFF	TGTGCCAGCAGCTTTAGCGGGACGAACACCGGGGAGCTGTTTTTT
TRBD1	TRBV12-3/TRBV12-4	TRBJ1-2	many	CASRTGTVMGYTF	TGTGCCAGCAGAACCGGGACAGTGATGGGCTACACCTTC
.	TRBV6-5	TRBJ1-6	.	CASTKQQGFNSPLHF	TGTGCCAGCACCAAGCAACAGGGATTTAATTCACCCCTCCACTTT
TRBD2	TRBV7-8	TRBJ2-2	.	CASSLDYIAGTSGPNTGELFF	TGTGCCAGCAGCTTAGATTATATAGCCGGGACTAGCGGGCCGAACACCGGGGAGCTGTTTTTT
TRBD1	TRBV15	TRBJ2-7	.	CATSRTDRSAYEQYF	TGTGCCACCAGCCGAACGGACAGGTCCGCCTACGAGCAGTACTTC
TRBD1	TRBV3-1/TRBV3-2	TRBJ2-2	.	CASSLSGTGSTGELFF	TGTGCCAGCAGCCTTTCCGGGACAGGTTCCACCGGGGAGCTGTTTTTT
TRBD1	TRBV19	TRBJ2-7	.	CASSIVATGSRWESYEQYF	TGTGCCAGTAGTATAGTCGCGACAGGGTCGAGATGGGAAAGCTACGAGCAGTACTTC
.	TRBV12-5	TRBJ2-1	.	CASGLGASLNEQFF	TGTGCTAGTGGTTTGGGCGCGTCCCTTAATGAGCAGTTCTTC
.	TRBV19	TRBJ2-3	.	CASKSFTGETDTQYF	TGTGCCAGTAAAAGTTTTACGGGGGAGACAGATACGCAGTATTTT
.	TRBV13	TRBJ1-2	few	CASSSLSNYGYTF	TGTGCCAGCAGCTCACTTTCGAACTATGGCTACACCTTC
.	TRBV12-3/TRBV12-4	TRBJ2-7	.	CASSLGPWEQYF	TGTGCCAGCAGTTTGGGCCCCTGGGAGCAGTACTTC